One and the same sample provided the 10 T cell receptor beta chains below, sequenced in a study of cytomegalovirus exposure and HLA in healthy donors (dated by TCRdb to the late 2010s). The library relied on the immunoSEQ multiplex PCR assay. For the multiplex PCR, a mixture combining 60 forward primers for TCR Vbeta segments and 13 reverse primers for TCR Jbeta segments was used. TCRdb limited this immuneACCESS table to in-frame rearrangements with V and J called. A share of clones is missing; checked studies link under half to unresolved V genes, and the rest is unexplained. The sample table on file contains approximately 120,000 clones. 2% to 2.5% of the sample belongs to the ten largest clones. Sequencing was done on a sample of PBMCs. The receptors shown here come from a man aged 35 to 55 in good health and CMV-seronegative.

This sequence joins TRBV2 and TRBJ2-3; 8 bases are shared with TRBD2. V lost 8 bases to trimming and J lost 1 base; unmatched junction nucleotides: 11. Per germline, CDR1 SNHLY and CDR2 FYNNEI. The CDR3 is 16 amino acids. The CDR3 DNA reads TGTGCCAGCGGGACTAGAGCGGTCTGGGGCACAGATACGCAGTATTTT. Its translation: CASGTRAVWGTDTQYF. Drawing the rest from reference TRBV2 and TRBJ2-3, the complete variable domain is EPEVTQTPSHQVTQMGQEVILRCVPISNHLYFYWYRQILGQKVEFLVSFYNNEISEKSEIFDDQFSVERPDGSNFTLKIRSTKLEDSAMYFCASGTRAVWGTDTQYFGPGTRLTVL.

In DNA form, the CDR3 reads TGTGCCACCAGACAGGGGGCCTACGAGCAGTACTTC. Protein product: CATRQGAYEQYF. The chain employs TRBV27 and TRBJ2-7; 9 nucleotides line up with TRBD1. CDR3 length: 12 amino acids. Per germline, CDR1 MNHEY and CDR2 SMNVEV (reference sequence). The ends lost 10 bases at V and 2 bases at J; junction bases unmatched: 3.

The chain joins TRBV28 to TRBJ1-4, with D perhaps matching TRBD1 (6 bases). From germline, CDR1 is MDHEN and CDR2 SYDVKM. This CDR3 is built from 14 residues. The ends were cut back, 5 bases at V and 8 bases at J, with 15 bases in the middle. The CDR3: CASSGTGTREKLFF. Here the CDR3 DNA reads TGTGCCAGCAGTGGAACCGGGACAAGGGAAAAACTGTTTTTT.

The rearrangement uses TRBV4-1 and TRBJ1-4; TRBD1 aligns across 9 bases. The ends lost 1 base at V and 6 bases at J; junction bases unmatched: 9. This CDR3 has 17 amino acids. Per germline, CDR1 MGHRA and CDR2 YSYEKL. The DNA of the CDR3 is TGCGCCAGCAGCCAAGTTCGGTGGGACAGGGAATATGAAAAACTGTTTTTT. It encodes CASSQVRWDREYEKLFF.

This chain links TRBV5-1 with TRBJ2-1; 8 nucleotides agree with TRBD1. CDR1 and CDR2 from the germline V gene are SGHRS and YFSETQ. This CDR3 spans 16 amino acids. The junction had 13 bases not matched to a gene; V was cut back by 4 bases and J by 7 bases. CDR3 in amino acids: CASSGVGQGVGNEQFF. The CDR3 DNA reads TGCGCCAGCAGCGGGGTCGGACAGGGCGTAGGTAATGAGCAGTTCTTC.

The V and J genes are TRBV27 and TRBJ1-3; D is unclear. The V and J ends lost 5 bases and 10 bases respectively, with 15 bases between them. CDR1 is MNHEY and CDR2 is SMNVEV in the germline V gene (reference sequence). This CDR3 region has 13 residues. CDR3 sequence reads: CASSPTARRTIYF. CDR3 bases: TGTGCCAGCAGTCCAACTGCTCGGAGGACCATATATTTT.

The chain couples TRBV29-1 to TRBJ2-2; weak D call: TRBD1 (5 bases). This CDR3 has 15 residues. Trimming shortened V by 3 bases and J by 1 base, and 12 bases separated the two germline ends. CDR1 is SQVTM and CDR2 is ANQGSEA in the germline V gene. The CDR3 loop is CSVETDQRNTGELFF. The CDR3 nucleotides read TGCAGCGTTGAGACAGACCAGAGGAACACCGGGGAGCTGTTTTTT.

The chain uses TRBV5-1 and TRBJ1-2, with 12 bases aligning to TRBD1. Per germline, CDR1 SGHRS and CDR2 YFSETQ. After removal of 8 bases from V and 5 bases from J, the junction contained 10 bases not matched to a gene. The CDR3 covers 15 residues. This CDR3 is CASYPGTGGGYGYTF. CDR3 bases: TGCGCCAGTTACCCCGGGACAGGGGGCGGGTATGGCTACACCTTC.

The V and J genes are TRBV28 and TRBJ1-5; the D gene is possibly TRBD1 (5 bases). The CDR3 covers 14 residues. CDR1 MDHEN and CDR2 SYDVKM come from the germline V gene. Trimming pared 6 bases from V and 5 bases from J, leaving 14 bases between. CDR3 sequence reads: CASRERGWDQPQHF. Here the CDR3 DNA reads TGTGCCAGCAGGGAACGGGGGTGGGATCAGCCCCAGCATTTT.

The rearrangement uses TRBV5-1 and TRBJ2-7, with a possible D match to TRBD2 (6 bases). The V and J ends lost 0 bases and 6 bases respectively, with 10 bases between them. The V gene's germline CDR1 is SGHRS and CDR2 YFSETQ. This CDR3 spans 13 amino acids. The CDR3: CASSLGLDREQYF. The CDR3 bases are TGCGCCAGCAGCTTGGGACTAGATCGCGAGCAGTACTTC.